The clone carrying this T cell receptor (beta chain) ranks as medium-sized. TCRdb ran MiXCR on the PCR reads and lists one entry per CDR3 protein. The table lists 2,500 to 3,000 distinct CDR3 sequences, 37% of them singletons. The data derive from a study of immune characterization of retroperitoneal liposarcoma. The CDR3 is 13 amino acids. The germline V gene encodes CDR1 MNHEY and CDR2 SMNVEV (reference sequence). Germline trimming cut 6 bases from V and 7 bases from J; bases unmatched to any gene: 6. The rearrangement joins TRBV27 to TRBJ2-1, with 7 nucleotides matching TRBD1. The sequenced material came from tumor tissue. The sequence was obtained from a male donor with retroperitoneal liposarcoma. In nucleotides, the CDR3 is TGTGCCAGCAGAACAGGGGCCACTAATGAGCAGTTCTTC. It is translated as CASRTGATNEQFF.